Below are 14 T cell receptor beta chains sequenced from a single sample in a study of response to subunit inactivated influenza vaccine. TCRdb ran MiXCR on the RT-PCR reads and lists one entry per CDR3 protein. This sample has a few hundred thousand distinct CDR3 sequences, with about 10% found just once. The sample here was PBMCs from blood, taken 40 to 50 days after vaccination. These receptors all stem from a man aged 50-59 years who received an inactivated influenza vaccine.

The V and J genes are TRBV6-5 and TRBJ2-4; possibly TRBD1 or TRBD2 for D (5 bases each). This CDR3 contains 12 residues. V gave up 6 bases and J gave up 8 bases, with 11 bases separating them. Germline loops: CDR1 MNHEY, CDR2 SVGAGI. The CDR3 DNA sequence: TGTGCCAGCAGGGACTTCAGGGACATTCAGTACTTC. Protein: CASRDFRDIQYF.

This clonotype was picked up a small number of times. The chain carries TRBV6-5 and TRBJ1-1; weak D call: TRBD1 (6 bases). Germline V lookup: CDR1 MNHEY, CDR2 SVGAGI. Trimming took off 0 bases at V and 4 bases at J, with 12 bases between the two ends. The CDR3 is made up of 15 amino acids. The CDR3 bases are TGTGCCAGCAGTTACTCGTCAGGGGTTAGCACTGAAGCTTTCTTT. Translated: CASSYSSGVSTEAFF.

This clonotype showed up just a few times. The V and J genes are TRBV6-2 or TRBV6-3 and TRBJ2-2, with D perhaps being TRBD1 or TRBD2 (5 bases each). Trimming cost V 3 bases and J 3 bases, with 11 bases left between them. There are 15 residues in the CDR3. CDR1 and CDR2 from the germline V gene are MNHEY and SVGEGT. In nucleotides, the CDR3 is TGTGCCAGCAGTTATCCCGGGACGGACACCGGGGAGCTGTTTTTT. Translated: CASSYPGTDTGELFF.

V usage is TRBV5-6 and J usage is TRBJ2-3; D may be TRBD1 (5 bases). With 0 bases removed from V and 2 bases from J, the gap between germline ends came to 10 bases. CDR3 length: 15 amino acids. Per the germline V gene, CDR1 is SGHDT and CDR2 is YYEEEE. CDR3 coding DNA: TGTGCCAGCAGCTTGGGACAGCCGATCACAGATACGCAGTATTTT. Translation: CASSLGQPITDTQYF.

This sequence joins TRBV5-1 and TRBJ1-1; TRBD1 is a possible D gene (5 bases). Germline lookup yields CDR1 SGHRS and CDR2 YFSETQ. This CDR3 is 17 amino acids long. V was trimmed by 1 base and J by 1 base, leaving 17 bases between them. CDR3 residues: CASSLTTVAYPNTEAFF. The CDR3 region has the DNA TGCGCCAGCAGCTTGACGACAGTAGCCTATCCGAACACTGAAGCTTTCTTT.

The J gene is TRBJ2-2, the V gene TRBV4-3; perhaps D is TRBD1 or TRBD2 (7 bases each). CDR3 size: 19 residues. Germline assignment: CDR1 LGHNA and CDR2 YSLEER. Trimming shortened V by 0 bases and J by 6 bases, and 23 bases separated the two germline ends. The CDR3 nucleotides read TGCGCCAGCAGCCAAGATCGAGCGGGGACAGCCCAACACGCCGGGGAGCTGTTTTTT. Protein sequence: CASSQDRAGTAQHAGELFF.

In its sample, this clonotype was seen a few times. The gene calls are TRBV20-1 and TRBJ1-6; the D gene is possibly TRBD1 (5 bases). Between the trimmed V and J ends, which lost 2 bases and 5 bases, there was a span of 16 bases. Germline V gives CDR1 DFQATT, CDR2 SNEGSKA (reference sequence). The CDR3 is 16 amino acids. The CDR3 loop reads CSARPGSGGDNSPLHF. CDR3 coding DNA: TGCAGTGCTAGACCAGGGAGCGGGGGTGATAATTCACCCCTCCACTTT.

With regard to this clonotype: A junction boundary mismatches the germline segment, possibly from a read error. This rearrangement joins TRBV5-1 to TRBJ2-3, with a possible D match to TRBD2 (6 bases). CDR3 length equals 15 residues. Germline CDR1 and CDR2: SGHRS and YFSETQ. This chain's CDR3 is CASSLYGGRTDTRYF. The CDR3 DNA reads TGCGCCAGCAGCTTGTACGGGGGTCGTACAGATACGCGGTATTTT.

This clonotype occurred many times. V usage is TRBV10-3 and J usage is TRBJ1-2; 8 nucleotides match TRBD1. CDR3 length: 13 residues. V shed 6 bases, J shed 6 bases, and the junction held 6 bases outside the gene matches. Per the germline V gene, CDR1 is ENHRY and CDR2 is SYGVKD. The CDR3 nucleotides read TGTGCCATCAGAGGACAGGGCGTGGATGGCTACACCTTC. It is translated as CAIRGQGVDGYTF.

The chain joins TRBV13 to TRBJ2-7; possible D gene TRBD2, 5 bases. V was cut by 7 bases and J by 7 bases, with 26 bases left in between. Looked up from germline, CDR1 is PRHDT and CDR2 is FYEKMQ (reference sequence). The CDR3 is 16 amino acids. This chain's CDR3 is CASTSDLDGQTGEQYF. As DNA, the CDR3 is TGTGCCAGCACCTCAGACCTCGACGGCCAAACGGGAGAGCAGTACTTC.

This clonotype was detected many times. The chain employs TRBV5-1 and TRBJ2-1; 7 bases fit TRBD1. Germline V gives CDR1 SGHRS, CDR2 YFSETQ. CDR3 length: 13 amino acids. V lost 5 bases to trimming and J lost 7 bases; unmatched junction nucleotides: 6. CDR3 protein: CASRKVDRNEQFF. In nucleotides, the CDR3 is TGCGCCAGCAGGAAGGTGGACAGGAATGAGCAGTTCTTC.

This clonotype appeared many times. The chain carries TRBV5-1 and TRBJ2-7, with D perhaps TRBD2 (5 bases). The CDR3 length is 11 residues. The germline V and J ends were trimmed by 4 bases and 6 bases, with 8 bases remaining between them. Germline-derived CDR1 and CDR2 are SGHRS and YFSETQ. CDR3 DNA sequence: TGCGCCAGCAGCGCCCGGGGCGAGCAGTACTTC. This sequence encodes CASSARGEQYF.

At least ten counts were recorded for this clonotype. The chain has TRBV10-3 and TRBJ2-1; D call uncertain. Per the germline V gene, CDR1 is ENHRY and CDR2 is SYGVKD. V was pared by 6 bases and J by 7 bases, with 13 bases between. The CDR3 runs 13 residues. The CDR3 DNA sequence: TGTGCCATCAGCGGAATCAGCGCAAATGAGCAGTTCTTC. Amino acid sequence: CAISGISANEQFF.

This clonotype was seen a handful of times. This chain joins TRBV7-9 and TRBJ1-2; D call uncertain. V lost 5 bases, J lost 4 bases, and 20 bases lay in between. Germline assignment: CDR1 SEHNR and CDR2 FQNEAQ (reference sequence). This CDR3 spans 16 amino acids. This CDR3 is CASSPWATFQVYGYTF. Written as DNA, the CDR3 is TGTGCCAGCAGCCCGTGGGCTACGTTTCAGGTCTATGGCTACACCTTC. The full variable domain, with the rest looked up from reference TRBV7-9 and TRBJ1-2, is DTGVSQNPRHKITKRGQNVTFRCDPISEHNRLYWYRQTLGQGPEFLTYFQNEAQLEKSRLLSDRFSAERPKGSFSTLEIQRTEQGDSAMYLCASSPWATFQVYGYTFGSGTRLTVV.